Listed below are T cell receptor beta chains from one sample, sequenced in a study of lymphopenia after photon versus proton radiotherapy. Clones were read by immunoSEQ multiplex PCR, and TCRdb kept only the in-frame ones, dropping some. The sample includes roughly 45,000 clones, about 85% of them seen just once. Sample: peripheral blood, taken from a patient treated with photon-based radiotherapy. These receptors were collected from a man between 35 and 55 years old with gastric cancer. Each CDR3 is given with its conserved first and last residue. The order of the fields is V gene, D gene, clone size, J gene, CDR3 protein, CDR3 DNA. D genes are given only for firm matches. The listing skips clone size in some rows; elsewhere it reads once, few, many or a size class.

>TRBV19|.|.|TRBJ1-5
CASSLVRYSNQPQHF
TGTGCCAGTAGCCTTGTCCGTTATAGCAATCAGCCCCAGCATTTT
>TRBV7-3|.|.|TRBJ2-3
CASSPENTADTQYF
TGTGCCAGCAGCCCGGAGAATACCGCAGATACGCAGTATTTT
>TRBV5-1|.|.|TRBJ1-4
CASSVGGATNEKLFF
TGCGCCAGCAGCGTGGGGGGAGCAACTAATGAAAAACTGTTTTTT
>TRBV4-1|.|.|TRBJ1-6
CASSQVQVEPLHF
TGCGCCAGCAGCCAAGTCCAGGTGGAACCCCTCCACTTT
>TRBV18|.|few|TRBJ1-5
CASSPSKGVQPQHF
TGTGCCAGCTCACCTTCGAAGGGGGTCCAGCCCCAGCATTTT
>TRBV19|TRBD1|once|TRBJ1-5
CASSMARGVSQPQHF
TGTGCCAGTAGTATGGCCAGGGGGGTTAGTCAGCCCCAGCATTTT
>TRBV11-3|.|.|TRBJ1-1
CASSLKQGLRAFF
TGTGCCAGCAGCTTAAAACAGGGCCTCAGAGCTTTCTTT
>TRBV5-1|TRBD1|.|TRBJ1-6
CASSLGTGSPLHF
TGCGCCAGCAGCTTAGGGACAGGGTCACCCCTCCACTTT
>TRBV5-4|.|.|TRBJ2-7
CASSHDSKGSYEQYF
TGTGCCAGCAGCCATGACAGTAAGGGGTCCTACGAGCAGTACTTC
>TRBV27|.|few|TRBJ1-1
CASSSPLNTEAFF
TGTGCCAGCAGTTCCCCCCTGAACACTGAAGCTTTCTTT
>TRBV7-9|.|.|TRBJ2-2
CASSLGQGNTGELFF
TGTGCCAGCAGCTTAGGGCAGGGGAACACCGGGGAGCTGTTTTTT
>TRBV5-1|TRBD1|once|TRBJ1-2
CASSVGTAGGYTF
TGCGCCAGCAGCGTAGGGACAGCGGGTGGCTACACCTTC
>TRBV5-1|.|.|TRBJ2-2
CASSSGHANTGELFF
TGCGCCAGCAGCTCAGGACACGCGAACACCGGGGAGCTGTTTTTT
>TRBV11-2|.|.|TRBJ2-4
CASSLDLAIQYF
TGTGCCAGCAGCTTAGATTTGGCCATTCAGTACTTC
>TRBV5-4|TRBD2|.|TRBJ2-7
CASSTDGAGGFFEQYF
TGTGCCAGCAGCACAGACGGGGCCGGGGGGTTTTTTGAGCAGTACTTC
>TRBV4-1|.|once|TRBJ1-2
CASSQDSKGMGYTF
TGCGCCAGCAGCCAAGACAGTAAGGGAATGGGCTACACCTTC
>TRBV11-2|.|.|TRBJ2-3
CASTYLDSTDTQYF
TGTGCCAGCACCTACCTGGACAGCACAGATACGCAGTATTTT
>TRBV15|.|.|TRBJ2-5
CATSPPQKTQETQYF
TGTGCCACCAGCCCCCCCCAGAAGACACAAGAGACCCAGTACTTC
>TRBV25-1|.|.|TRBJ1-2
CASSEYYQGYTF
TGTGCCAGCAGTGAATACTACCAGGGCTACACCTTC
>TRBV11-2|.|.|TRBJ2-3
CASSSGRLSGTDTQYF
TGTGCCAGCAGCTCCGGACGGTTATCGGGCACAGATACGCAGTATTTT
>TRBV18|.|.|TRBJ1-2
CASSAAREVSYGYTF
TGTGCCAGCTCAGCCGCCCGGGAGGTCAGCTATGGCTACACCTTC
>TRBV5-8|.|.|TRBJ2-1
CASSFEGSSYNEQFF
TGTGCCAGCAGCTTTGAGGGGAGCTCCTACAATGAGCAGTTCTTC
>TRBV16|.|.|TRBJ1-6
CASSQSGPNPNSPLHF
TGTGCCAGCAGCCAATCGGGTCCAAACCCTAATTCACCCCTCCACTTT
>TRBV5-1|TRBD2|.|TRBJ2-3
CASSGSAGGLASTDTQYF
TGCGCCAGCAGCGGTTCAGCGGGGGGGCTCGCTAGCACAGATACGCAGTATTTT
>TRBV12-5|TRBD1|few|TRBJ1-5
CASGLVNTQGDPNQPQHF
TGTGCTAGTGGTTTGGTCAATACACAGGGGGATCCCAATCAGCCCCAGCATTTT
>TRBV27|.|.|TRBJ2-7
CASSTGGTYPYEQYF
TGTGCCAGCAGTACCGGGGGGACATATCCCTACGAGCAGTACTTC
>TRBV10-3|.|.|TRBJ2-7
CAIRDAYEQYF
TGTGCCATCAGGGATGCCTACGAGCAGTACTTC
>TRBV4-3|TRBD2|.|TRBJ2-1
CASSPSGGTYNEQFF
TGCGCCAGCAGCCCTAGCGGGGGGACCTACAATGAGCAGTTCTTC
>TRBV7-2|.|once|TRBJ2-3
CASSSKHTQYF
TGTGCCAGCAGCTCCAAACATACGCAGTATTTT
>TRBV6-1|.|.|TRBJ2-7
CASSEGLAGTYEQYF
TGTGCCAGCAGTGAGGGCCTCGCCGGCACCTACGAGCAGTACTTC
>TRBV4-1|.|.|TRBJ1-6
CASSQESSPRNSPLHF
TGCGCCAGCAGCCAAGAGTCGTCCCCACGAAACTCACCCCTCCACTTT
>TRBV5-4|.|.|TRBJ2-3
CASSLAGGAGDTQYF
TGTGCCAGCAGCTTGGCTGGGGGGGCAGGGGATACGCAGTATTTT
>TRBV6-6|TRBD1|.|TRBJ1-2
CASSRDRVYGYTF
TGTGCCAGCAGCCGGGACAGGGTCTATGGCTACACCTTC
>TRBV10-3|.|.|TRBJ1-1
CAISDPGRVNTEAFF
TGTGCCATCAGTGACCCGGGACGCGTGAACACTGAAGCTTTCTTT
>TRBV27|.|few|TRBJ2-4
CASSLVADLAKNIQYF
TGTGCCAGCAGTTTAGTGGCTGACCTAGCCAAAAACATTCAGTACTTC